Listed below are T cell receptor beta chains from one sample, sequenced in a study of T cells in Graves' hyperthyroidism and ophthalmopathy. TCRdb analysed the multiplex PCR reads with MiXCR anew, one entry per CDR3 protein. The sample comprises fewer than 500,000 distinct CDR3 sequences, 14% to 15% of which are singletons, and about 13% rests with the top ten. Sequencing was performed on blood. All receptors derive from a man aged 18 to 30 with Graves' ophthalmopathy. Both conserved end residues are part of each CDR3. Fields, in order: D gene, V gene, clone size, J gene, CDR3 DNA, CDR3 protein. The D gene is left open where the match is weak. Where a row states a size, it is once, few, many or the class of an expanded clone; other rows omit it.

>NA|TRBV6-1|many|TRBJ2-5
TGTGCCAATAGCGGAGGACTGCAAGAGACCCAGTACTTC
CANSGGLQETQYF
>TRBD1|TRBV4-1|NA|TRBJ1-4
TGCGCCAGCAGCCAAGACTTCAGGGGGGCCAATGAAAAACTGTTTTTT
CASSQDFRGANEKLFF
>NA|TRBV19|NA|TRBJ2-5
TGTGCCAGTAGTCCCCTATGGCTGGAACTTCAAGAGACCCAGTACTTC
CASSPLWLELQETQYF
>NA|TRBV7-9|many|TRBJ2-5
TGTGCCAGCAGTTACGCTGGGCCTCAAGAGACCCAGTACTTC
CASSYAGPQETQYF
>NA|TRBV10-3|NA|TRBJ1-2
TGTGCCATCAGTGAGGCCCTCTATGGCTACACCTTC
CAISEALYGYTF
>NA|TRBV3-1|many|TRBJ2-7
TGTGCCAGCACGGGTTCCTCCTACGAGCAGTACTTC
CASTGSSYEQYF
>NA|TRBV4-2|NA|TRBJ1-2
TGTGCCAGCAGCCAAGACAGGGTGGGTGGCTACACCTTC
CASSQDRVGGYTF
>NA|TRBV11-2|few|TRBJ2-5
TGTGCCAGCAGCTCGACTAGTCAAGAGACCCAGTACTTC
CASSSTSQETQYF
>NA|TRBV11-3|NA|TRBJ2-4
TGTGCCAGCAGCTTAGATATCCCATCCAGGAACATTCAGTACTTC
CASSLDIPSRNIQYF
>TRBD1|TRBV29-1|NA|TRBJ2-7
TGCAGCGTTGGCGGTGGGGGACAGGGGGTCTACGAGCAGTACTTC
CSVGGGGQGVYEQYF
>NA|TRBV30|NA|TRBJ2-4
TGTGCCTGGAGTGTATCGGACGGAAGGATTCAGTACTTC
CAWSVSDGRIQYF
>TRBD2|TRBV2|many|TRBJ2-7
TGTGCCAGCCGTAGCGGGTCCTACGAGCAGTACTTC
CASRSGSYEQYF
>NA|TRBV7-3|many|TRBJ2-7
TGTGCCAGCAGCCGTGGGGGGGCCTCCTACGAGCAGTACTTC
CASSRGGASYEQYF
>NA|TRBV30|many|TRBJ2-1
TGTGCCTGGAGACAGGCAGGGAATGACAATGAGCAGTTCTTC
CAWRQAGNDNEQFF
>NA|TRBV12-3/TRBV12-4|many|TRBJ1-2
TGTGCCAGCACCATGGGCCTGAATGGGGGCGGTGGCTACACCTTC
CASTMGLNGGGGYTF
>TRBD2|TRBV5-6|once|TRBJ2-1
TGTGCCAGCAGCCGAAGGACTAGCGGGACGTCCTACAATGAGCAGTTCTTC
CASSRRTSGTSYNEQFF
>NA|TRBV30|NA|TRBJ2-6
TGTGCCTGGGAGGCCTCTGGGGCCAACGTCCTGACTTTC
CAWEASGANVLTF
>NA|TRBV28|many|TRBJ2-2
TGTGCCAGCAGTTATGGGGGCACCGGGGAGCTGTTTTTT
CASSYGGTGELFF
>NA|TRBV5-1|NA|TRBJ1-6
TGCGCCAGCAGCTGGTCAGGGGTTTATAATTCACCCCTCCACTTT
CASSWSGVYNSPLHF
>NA|TRBV24-1|few|TRBJ1-5
TGTGCCACGGGGGCCGGACATCAGCCCCAGCATTTT
CATGAGHQPQHF
>TRBD1|TRBV2|many|TRBJ1-4
TGTGCCAGCGTACCGGGACAGGGGTCTGAAAAACTGTTTTTT
CASVPGQGSEKLFF
>NA|TRBV12-3/TRBV12-4|many|TRBJ1-6
TGTGCCAGCAGCGGGACAAATAATTCACCCCTCCACTTT
CASSGTNNSPLHF
>NA|TRBV12-3/TRBV12-4|NA|TRBJ1-3
TGTGCCAGCAGTTTCAGGGCTTCTGGAAACACCATATATTTT
CASSFRASGNTIYF
>NA|TRBV6-1|many|TRBJ2-7
TGTGCCAGCAGTGACTTTGCCGAGCAGTACTTC
CASSDFAEQYF
>TRBD1|TRBV6-1|few|TRBJ1-5
TGTGCCAGCAGACCCACTAGGACAGGGGACAATCAGCCCCAGCATTTT
CASRPTRTGDNQPQHF
>TRBD1|TRBV27|many|TRBJ1-5
TGTGCCAGCAGTCCGGGACAGGGGACGGATAGCAATCAGCCCCAGCATTTT
CASSPGQGTDSNQPQHF
>NA|TRBV4-2|many|TRBJ1-6
TGTGCCAGCAGCCAGGGACGGCTAAATTCACCCCTCCACTTT
CASSQGRLNSPLHF
>TRBD1|TRBV11-3|once|TRBJ1-1
TGTGCCAGCAGGAGGGAGGGGGCTGCGTACACTGAAGCTTTCTTT
CASRREGAAYTEAFF
>TRBD2|TRBV5-1|once|TRBJ2-7
TGCGCCAGCAGCCGGAGAACTAGCGGGAGAGGGTACGAGCAGTACTTC
CASSRRTSGRGYEQYF
>NA|TRBV28|many|TRBJ2-7
TGTGCCAGCAGTTCGCCCCTCGGATACGAGCAGTACTTC
CASSSPLGYEQYF
>NA|TRBV6-1|many|TRBJ1-5
TGTGCCAGCAGCCCCCCCCAAAATCAGCCCCAGCATTTT
CASSPPQNQPQHF
>NA|TRBV4-1|few|TRBJ1-1
TGCGCCAGCAGCCAAGACCCAGGCATCACTGAAGCTTTCTTT
CASSQDPGITEAFF
>NA|TRBV7-2|many|TRBJ2-7
TGTGCCAGCAGCTTAAGGGCTAGCTCCGAGCAGTACTTC
CASSLRASSEQYF
>NA|TRBV10-3|NA|TRBJ2-4
TGTGCCATCAGTGAGTCGGTAGTTTCGCTAGCCAAAAACATTCAGTACTTC
CAISESVVSLAKNIQYF
>NA|TRBV10-3|few|TRBJ2-1
TGTGCCATCAGTGAAGACGGAAGCTCCTACAATGAGCAGTTCTTC
CAISEDGSSYNEQFF
>NA|TRBV3-1|many|TRBJ1-4
TGTGCCAGCAGCCAAACAGCGGCAACTAATGAAAAACTGTTTTTT
CASSQTAATNEKLFF
>NA|TRBV9|few|TRBJ1-2
TGTGCCAGCAGCGTAGTCCCAGGTGGCTACACCTTC
CASSVVPGGYTF
>NA|TRBV6-1|NA|TRBJ2-7
TGTGCCAGCAGTACAGGGACGGGGAACGGGCGCGACGAGCAGTACTTC
CASSTGTGNGRDEQYF
>TRBD2|TRBV13|NA|TRBJ2-1
TGTGCCAGCAGCCTAGCGGGAGGGTTGGATGAGCAGTTCTTC
CASSLAGGLDEQFF
>TRBD2|TRBV5-4|NA|TRBJ2-2
TGTGCCAGCAGCATTAGCGGGAGGGCCGGCGGGGAGCTGTTTTTT
CASSISGRAGGELFF
>NA|TRBV24-1|NA|TRBJ1-5
TGTGCCACCCTTGGTGGTAATCAGCCCCAGCATTTT
CATLGGNQPQHF
>NA|TRBV7-9|many|TRBJ1-2
TGTGCCAGCACCATCCCCCGGGAGAAGTATGGCTACACCTTC
CASTIPREKYGYTF
>NA|TRBV14|many|TRBJ2-1
TGTGCCAGCAGCCGTTACGGGACTCACAATGAGCAGTTCTTC
CASSRYGTHNEQFF
>TRBD1|TRBV5-1|many|TRBJ2-3
TGCGCCAGCAGCCACCGGACAGGGGTAGACGGCACAGATACGCAGTATTTT
CASSHRTGVDGTDTQYF
>NA|TRBV9|few|TRBJ1-3
TGTGCCAGCAGCGTAGAGCCGGTCTCTGGAAACACCATATATTTT
CASSVEPVSGNTIYF
>TRBD2|TRBV12-5|NA|TRBJ2-1
TGTGCTAGTGGTTTTAACCTCCCCGGGACTAGCGGGAGGGTCAGTGAGCAGTTCTTC
CASGFNLPGTSGRVSEQFF
>NA|TRBV5-1|many|TRBJ2-3
TGCGCCAGCAGCTTGGCCGGGCAGCGCACAGATACGCAGTATTTT
CASSLAGQRTDTQYF
>NA|TRBV29-1|NA|TRBJ1-5
TGCAGCGTTGGACCGGGACAAGGACAGCCCCAGCATTTT
CSVGPGQGQPQHF
>TRBD2|TRBV6-1|many|TRBJ2-1
TGTGCCAGCAGTGAGGGACTAGCGGGGTACAATGAGCAGTTCTTC
CASSEGLAGYNEQFF
>NA|TRBV18|NA|TRBJ1-3
TGTGCCAGCTCACCACTGGAGATTCCTAGCTCTGGAAACACCATATATTTT
CASSPLEIPSSGNTIYF
>TRBD1|TRBV24-1|NA|TRBJ1-1
TGTGCCACCAGTGATTCCCGGACAGGACTAACGGCTTTCTTT
CATSDSRTGLTAFF
>NA|TRBV5-1|once|TRBJ2-2
TGCGCCAGCAGCTTGGCCCTTGACAGCTACACCGGGGAGCTGTTTTTT
CASSLALDSYTGELFF
>TRBD1|TRBV27|many|TRBJ1-2
TGTGCCAGCAGCGAACAGGGGTGGGGCAACTATGGCTACACCTTC
CASSEQGWGNYGYTF
>NA|TRBV6-1|few|TRBJ2-7
TGTGCCAGCAAGCGGACAGACAGCTCCTACGAGCAGTACTTC
CASKRTDSSYEQYF
>NA|TRBV20-1|many|TRBJ2-7
TGCAGTGCTAGACTCGCCTACGAGCAGTACTTC
CSARLAYEQYF
>NA|TRBV12-3/TRBV12-4|few|TRBJ2-5
TGTGCCAGCAGTGTAGGACAGCGGCAAGAGACCCAGTACTTC
CASSVGQRQETQYF
>NA|TRBV3-1|many|TRBJ2-2
TGTGCCAGCAGCCAAACGGACACCGGGGAGCTGTTTTTT
CASSQTDTGELFF
>NA|TRBV18|many|TRBJ1-4
TGTGCCAGCTCACCTAGGACAGCCTTTAATGAAAAACTGTTTTTT
CASSPRTAFNEKLFF
>TRBD2|TRBV5-1|many|TRBJ2-2
TGCGCCAGCAGCTCGGGACTAGCGGCCACCGGGGAGCTGTTTTTT
CASSSGLAATGELFF